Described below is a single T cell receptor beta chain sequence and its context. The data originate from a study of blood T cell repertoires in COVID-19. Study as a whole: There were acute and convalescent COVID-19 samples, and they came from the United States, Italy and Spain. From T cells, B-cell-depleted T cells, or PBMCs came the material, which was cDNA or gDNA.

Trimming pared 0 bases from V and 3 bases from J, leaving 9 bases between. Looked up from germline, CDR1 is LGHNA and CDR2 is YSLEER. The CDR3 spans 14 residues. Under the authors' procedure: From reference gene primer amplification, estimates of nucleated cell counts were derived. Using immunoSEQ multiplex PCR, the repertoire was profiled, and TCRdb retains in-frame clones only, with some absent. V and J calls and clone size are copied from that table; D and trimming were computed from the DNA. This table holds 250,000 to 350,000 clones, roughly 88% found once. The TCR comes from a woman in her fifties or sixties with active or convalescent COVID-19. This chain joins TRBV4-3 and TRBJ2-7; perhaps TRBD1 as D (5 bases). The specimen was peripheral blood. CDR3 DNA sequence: TGCGCCAGCAGCCAAGATCGCGACAGCTACGAGCAGTACTTC. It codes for CASSQDRDSYEQYF.